The clone carrying this T cell receptor (beta chain) was counted a single time. Clinical history as reported by participants underpinned cohort assignment. Profiling relied on immunoSEQ multiplex PCR, and the TCRdb table lists in-frame clones only, not all of them. The profile shows 200,000 to 250,000 clones, around 89% of them singletons. This sample was included in a study of blood T cell repertoires in COVID-19. Study summary: From the United States, Italy and Spain came samples of acute and convalescent COVID-19.

Germline-derived CDR1 and CDR2 are MNHEY and SMNVEV (reference sequence). The ends were cut back, 6 bases at V and 4 bases at J, with 15 bases in the middle. The CDR3 sequence is 14 residues long. The chain recombines TRBV27 with TRBJ1-2; D might be TRBD1 (6 bases). The clonotype was recovered from a woman aged 18-29 years in a cohort exposed to, infected with or recovered from COVID-19 (not recorded which). The material sequenced was PBMCs or T cells enriched from blood (not recorded which). CDR3 sequence reads: CASSPLSDSYGYTF. The CDR3 DNA is TGTGCCAGCAGCCCCCTATCGGACAGCTATGGCTACACCTTC.